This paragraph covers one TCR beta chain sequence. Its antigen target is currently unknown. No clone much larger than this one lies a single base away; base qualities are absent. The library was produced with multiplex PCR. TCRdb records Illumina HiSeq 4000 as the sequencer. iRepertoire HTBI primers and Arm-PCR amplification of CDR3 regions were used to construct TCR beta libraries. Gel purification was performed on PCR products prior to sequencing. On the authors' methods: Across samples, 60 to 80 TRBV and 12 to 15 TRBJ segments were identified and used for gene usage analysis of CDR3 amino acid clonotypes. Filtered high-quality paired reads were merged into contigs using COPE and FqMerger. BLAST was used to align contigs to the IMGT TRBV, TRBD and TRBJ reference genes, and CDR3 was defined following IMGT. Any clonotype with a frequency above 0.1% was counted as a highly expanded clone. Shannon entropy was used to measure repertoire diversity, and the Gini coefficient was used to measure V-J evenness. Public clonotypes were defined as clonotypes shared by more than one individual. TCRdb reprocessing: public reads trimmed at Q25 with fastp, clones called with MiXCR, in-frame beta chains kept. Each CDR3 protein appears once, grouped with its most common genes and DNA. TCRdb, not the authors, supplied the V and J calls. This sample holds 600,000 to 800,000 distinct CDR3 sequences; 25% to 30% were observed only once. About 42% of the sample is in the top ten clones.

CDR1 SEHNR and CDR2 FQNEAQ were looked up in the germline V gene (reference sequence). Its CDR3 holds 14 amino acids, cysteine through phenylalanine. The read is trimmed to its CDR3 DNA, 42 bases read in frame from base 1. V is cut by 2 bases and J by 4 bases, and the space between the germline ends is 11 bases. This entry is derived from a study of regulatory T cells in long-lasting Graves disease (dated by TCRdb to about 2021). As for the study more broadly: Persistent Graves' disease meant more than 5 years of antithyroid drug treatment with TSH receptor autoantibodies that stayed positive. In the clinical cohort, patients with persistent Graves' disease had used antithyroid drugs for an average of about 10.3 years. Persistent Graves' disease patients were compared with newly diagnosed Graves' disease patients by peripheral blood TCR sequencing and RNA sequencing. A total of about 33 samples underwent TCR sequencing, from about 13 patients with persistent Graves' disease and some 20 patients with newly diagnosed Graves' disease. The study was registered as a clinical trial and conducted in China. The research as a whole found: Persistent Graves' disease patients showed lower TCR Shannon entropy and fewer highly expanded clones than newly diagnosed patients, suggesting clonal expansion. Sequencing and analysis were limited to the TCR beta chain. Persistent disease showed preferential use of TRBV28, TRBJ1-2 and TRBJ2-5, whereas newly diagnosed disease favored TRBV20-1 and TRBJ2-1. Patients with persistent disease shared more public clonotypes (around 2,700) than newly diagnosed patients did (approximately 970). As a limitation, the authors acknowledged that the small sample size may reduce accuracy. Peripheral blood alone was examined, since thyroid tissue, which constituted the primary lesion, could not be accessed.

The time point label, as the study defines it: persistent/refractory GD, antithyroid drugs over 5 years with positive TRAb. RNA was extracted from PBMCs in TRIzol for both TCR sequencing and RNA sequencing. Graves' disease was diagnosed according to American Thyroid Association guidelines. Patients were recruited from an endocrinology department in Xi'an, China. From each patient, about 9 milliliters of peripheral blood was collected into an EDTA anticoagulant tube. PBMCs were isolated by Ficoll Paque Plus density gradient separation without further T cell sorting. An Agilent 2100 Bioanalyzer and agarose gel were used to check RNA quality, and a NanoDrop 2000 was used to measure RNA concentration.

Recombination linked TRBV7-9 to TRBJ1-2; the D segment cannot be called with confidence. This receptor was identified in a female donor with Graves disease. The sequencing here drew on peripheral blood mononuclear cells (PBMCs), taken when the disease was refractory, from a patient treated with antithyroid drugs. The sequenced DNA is TGTGCCAGCAGCTTACCCGGGTTGGGCTATGGCTACACCTTC. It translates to CASSLPGLGYGYTF. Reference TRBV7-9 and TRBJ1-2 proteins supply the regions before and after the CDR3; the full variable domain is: DTGVSQNPRHKITKRGQNVTFRCDPISEHNRLYWYRQTLGQGPEFLTYFQNEAQLEKSRLLSDRFSAERPKGSFSTLEIQRTEQGDSAMYLCASSLPGLGYGYTFGSGTRLTVV.